This TCR beta chain is drawn from a study of cytomegalovirus exposure and HLA in healthy donors. Study in general: An early data release held some 85 million unique TCRs from HLA-typed donors.

Germline V gene sequence: CDR1 SGDLS, CDR2 YYNGEE. V was cut by 0 bases and J by 2 bases, with 5 bases left in between. This CDR3 has 13 amino acids. Overall study findings and caveats: Among TCR sequences, most were rare, though some public TCRs appeared in many donors.

In the case of this clone: What it binds is unknown. This same CDR3 is encoded by further DNA sequences in the sample.

The PCR ran on 60 Vbeta and 13 Jbeta primers. As originally analysed: Later, an analysis found 65 million to 85 million unique TCR beta chains, and about 10 million of these were shared. Some clones are missing from TCRdb's copy, which holds only in-frame ones; the method was immunoSEQ multiplex PCR. That table gives V, J and clone size, and the DNA gave D and trimming. The sample records 160,000 or so clones, around 80% being singletons. The TCR sequence derives from a man aged 30 to 39 in good health and CMV-seronegative. The sequenced sample was PBMCs. The chain uses TRBV9 and TRBJ1-1, with D unclear. The CDR3 here is CASSVGSNTEAFF. Written as DNA, the CDR3 is TGTGCCAGCAGCGTAGGGAGTAACACTGAAGCTTTCTTT.